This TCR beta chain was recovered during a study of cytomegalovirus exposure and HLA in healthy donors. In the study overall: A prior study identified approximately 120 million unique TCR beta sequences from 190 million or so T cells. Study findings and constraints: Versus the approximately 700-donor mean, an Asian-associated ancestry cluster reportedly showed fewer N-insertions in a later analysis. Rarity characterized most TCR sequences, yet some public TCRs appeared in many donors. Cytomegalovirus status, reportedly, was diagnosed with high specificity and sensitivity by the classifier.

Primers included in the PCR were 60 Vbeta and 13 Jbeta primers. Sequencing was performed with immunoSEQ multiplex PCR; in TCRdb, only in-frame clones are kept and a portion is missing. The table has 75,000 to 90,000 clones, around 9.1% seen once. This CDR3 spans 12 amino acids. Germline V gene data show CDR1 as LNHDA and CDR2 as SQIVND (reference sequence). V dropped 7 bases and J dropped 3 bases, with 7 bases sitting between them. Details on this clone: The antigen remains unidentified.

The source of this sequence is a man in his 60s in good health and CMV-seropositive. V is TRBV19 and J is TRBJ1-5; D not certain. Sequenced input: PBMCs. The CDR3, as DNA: TGTGCCAGTATGACACCCAATCAGCCCCAGCATTTT. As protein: CASMTPNQPQHF.